This T cell receptor beta chain was observed in a study of blood T cell repertoires in COVID-19. Assay used: immunoSEQ multiplex PCR; TCRdb lists only in-frame clones, some missing. This sample has 160,000 or so clones; approximately 82% occur once, and the top ten carry 13% to 15%. Trimming removed 5 bases from V and 4 bases from J, with 11 bases in between. This CDR3 has 14 residues. CDR1 SGHAT and CDR2 FQNNGV come from the germline V gene. This clone was seen only a few times. The rearrangement links TRBV11-2 to TRBJ2-2; tentative D call: TRBD2 (6 bases). Sequencing was carried out using PBMCs or T cells enriched from blood (not recorded which). This clonotype originated in a man aged 50 or older who had recovered from COVID-19. CDR3 residues: CASSEWGGTGELFF. The CDR3 nucleotides read TGTGCCAGCAGCGAATGGGGAGGCACCGGGGAGCTGTTTTTT.